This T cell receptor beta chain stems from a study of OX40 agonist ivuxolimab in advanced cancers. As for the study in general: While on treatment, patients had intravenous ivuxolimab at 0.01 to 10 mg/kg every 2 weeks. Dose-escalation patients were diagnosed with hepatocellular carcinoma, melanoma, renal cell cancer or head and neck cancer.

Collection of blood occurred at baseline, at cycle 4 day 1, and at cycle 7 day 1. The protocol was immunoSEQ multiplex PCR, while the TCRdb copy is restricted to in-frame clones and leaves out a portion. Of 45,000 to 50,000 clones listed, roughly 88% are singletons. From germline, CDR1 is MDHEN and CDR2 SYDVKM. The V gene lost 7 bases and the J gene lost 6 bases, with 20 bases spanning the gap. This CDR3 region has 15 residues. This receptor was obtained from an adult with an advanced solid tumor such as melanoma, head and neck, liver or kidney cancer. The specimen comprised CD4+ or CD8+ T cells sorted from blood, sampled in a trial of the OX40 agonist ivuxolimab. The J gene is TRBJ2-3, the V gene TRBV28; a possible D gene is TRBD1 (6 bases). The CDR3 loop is CASTLTQGPSDTQYF. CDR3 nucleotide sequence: TGTGCCAGCACTCTCACTCAGGGGCCTTCCGATACGCAGTATTTT. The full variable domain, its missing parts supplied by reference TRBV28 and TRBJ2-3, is DVKVTQSSRYLVKRTGEKVFLECVQDMDHENMFWYRQDPGLGLRLIYFSYDVKMKEKGDIPEGYSVSREKKERFSLILESASTNQTSMYLCASTLTQGPSDTQYFGPGTRLTVL.